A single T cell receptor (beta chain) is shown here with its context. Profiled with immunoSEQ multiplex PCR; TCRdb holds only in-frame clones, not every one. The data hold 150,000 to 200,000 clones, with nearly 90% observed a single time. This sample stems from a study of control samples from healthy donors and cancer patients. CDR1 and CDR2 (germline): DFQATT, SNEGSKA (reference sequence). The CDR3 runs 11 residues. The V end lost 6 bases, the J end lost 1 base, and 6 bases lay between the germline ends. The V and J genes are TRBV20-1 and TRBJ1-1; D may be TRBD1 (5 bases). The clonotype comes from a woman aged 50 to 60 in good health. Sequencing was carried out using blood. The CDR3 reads CSAGENTEAFF. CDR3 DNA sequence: TGCAGTGCAGGGGAGAACACTGAAGCTTTCTTT.